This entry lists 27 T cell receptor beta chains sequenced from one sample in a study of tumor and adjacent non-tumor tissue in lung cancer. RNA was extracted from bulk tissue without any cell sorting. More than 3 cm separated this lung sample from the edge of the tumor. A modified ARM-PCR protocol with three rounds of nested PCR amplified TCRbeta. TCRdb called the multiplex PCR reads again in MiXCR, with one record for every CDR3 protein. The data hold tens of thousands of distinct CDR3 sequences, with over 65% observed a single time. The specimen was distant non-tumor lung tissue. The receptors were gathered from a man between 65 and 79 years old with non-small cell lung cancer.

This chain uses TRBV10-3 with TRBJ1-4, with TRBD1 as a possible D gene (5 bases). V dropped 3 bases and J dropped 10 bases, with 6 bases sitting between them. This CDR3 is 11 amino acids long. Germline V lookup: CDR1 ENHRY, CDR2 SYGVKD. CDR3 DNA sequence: TGTGCCATCAGTGATGGGGGAAAACTGTTTTTT. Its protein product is CAISDGGKLFF.

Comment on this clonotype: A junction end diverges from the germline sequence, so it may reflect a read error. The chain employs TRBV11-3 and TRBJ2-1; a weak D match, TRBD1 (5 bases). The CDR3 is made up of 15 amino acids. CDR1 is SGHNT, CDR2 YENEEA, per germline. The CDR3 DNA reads TGTGTCAGCAACTTATTTCAGGGAAGCTCCTACGAGCAGTTCTTC. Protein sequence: CVSNLFQGSSYEQFF. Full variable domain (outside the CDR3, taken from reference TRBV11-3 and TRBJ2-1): EAGVVQSPRYKIIEKKQPVAFWCNPISGHNTLYWYLQNLGQGPELLIRYENEEAVDDSQLPKDRFSAERLKGVDSTLKIQPAELGDSAVYLCVSNLFQGSSYEQFFGPGTRLTVL.

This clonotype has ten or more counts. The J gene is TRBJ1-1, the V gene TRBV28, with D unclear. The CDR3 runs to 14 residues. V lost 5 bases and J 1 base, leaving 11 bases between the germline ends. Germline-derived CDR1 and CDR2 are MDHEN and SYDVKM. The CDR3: CASSPGSWNTEAFF. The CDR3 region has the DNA TGTGCCAGCAGTCCCGGAAGTTGGAACACTGAAGCTTTCTTT.

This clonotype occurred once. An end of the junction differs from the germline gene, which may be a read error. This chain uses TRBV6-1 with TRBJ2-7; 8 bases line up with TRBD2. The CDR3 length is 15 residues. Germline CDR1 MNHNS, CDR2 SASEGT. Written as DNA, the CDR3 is TGTGCCATCAGTGAGGCGGGGGGCGCATCCTACCAACAGTACTTC. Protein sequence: CAISEAGGASYQQYF.

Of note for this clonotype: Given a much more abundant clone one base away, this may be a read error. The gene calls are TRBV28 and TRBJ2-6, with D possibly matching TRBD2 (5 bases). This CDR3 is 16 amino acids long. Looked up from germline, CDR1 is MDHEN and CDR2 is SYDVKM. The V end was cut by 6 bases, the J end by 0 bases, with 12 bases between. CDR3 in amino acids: CASRSQRSSGANVLTF. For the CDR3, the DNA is TGTGCCAGCAGAAGTCAGCGGAGCTCTGGGGCCAACGTCCTGACTTTC.

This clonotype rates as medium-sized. The DNA for the CDR3 is TGTGCCAGCAGTTCCCAACTTAAGACCCAGTACTTC. It is translated as CASSSQLKTQYF. This sequence joins TRBV6-2 or TRBV6-3 and TRBJ2-5; no firm D call. The CDR3 is 12 amino acids. The ends were cut back, 4 bases at V and 6 bases at J, with 9 bases in the middle. The germline CDR1 and CDR2 sequences are MNHEY and SVGEGT.

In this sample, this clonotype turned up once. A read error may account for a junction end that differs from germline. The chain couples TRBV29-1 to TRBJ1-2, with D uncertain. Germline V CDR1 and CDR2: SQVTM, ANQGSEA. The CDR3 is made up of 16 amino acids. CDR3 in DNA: TGCAGCATTGTCCCCCATCAATCCTCGGGAGAAGATGGCTACAGCTTC. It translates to CSIVPHQSSGEDGYSF.

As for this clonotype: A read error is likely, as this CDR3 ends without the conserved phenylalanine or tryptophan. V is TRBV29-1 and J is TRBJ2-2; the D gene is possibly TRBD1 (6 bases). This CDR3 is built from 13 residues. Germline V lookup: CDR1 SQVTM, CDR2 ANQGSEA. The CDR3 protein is CRVYRGDTGELFI. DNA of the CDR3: TGCAGAGTTTATCGAGGGGACACAGGGGAGCTGTTTATT.

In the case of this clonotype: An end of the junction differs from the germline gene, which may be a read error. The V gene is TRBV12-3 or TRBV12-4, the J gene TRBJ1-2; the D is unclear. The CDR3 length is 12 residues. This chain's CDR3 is CAGSLPSYGYTF. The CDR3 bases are TGTGCCGGCAGTCTCCCCAGCTATGGATACACCTTC.

CDR3 DNA: TGTACCATCAGTGTTCAGACAGGAATGAATCAGCCCCAGCATTTT. It specifies CTISVQTGMNQPQHF. The chain has TRBV6-1 and TRBJ1-5, with D perhaps TRBD1 (6 bases). The germline V gene has CDR1 MNHNS and CDR2 SASEGT. The CDR3 covers 15 residues.

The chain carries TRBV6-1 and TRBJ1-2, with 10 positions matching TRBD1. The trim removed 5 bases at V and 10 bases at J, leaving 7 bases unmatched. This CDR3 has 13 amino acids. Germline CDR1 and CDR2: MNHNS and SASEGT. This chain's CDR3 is CASSSGTGDAYTF. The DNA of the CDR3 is TGTGCCAGCAGTTCCGGGACAGGGGACGCCTACACCTTC.

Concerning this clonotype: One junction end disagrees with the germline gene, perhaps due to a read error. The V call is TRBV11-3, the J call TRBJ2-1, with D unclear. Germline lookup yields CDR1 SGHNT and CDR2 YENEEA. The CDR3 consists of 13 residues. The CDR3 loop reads CANSSIRPEEQFF. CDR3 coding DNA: TGTGCCAACAGCTCCATCCGTCCCGAAGAGCAATTCTTC.

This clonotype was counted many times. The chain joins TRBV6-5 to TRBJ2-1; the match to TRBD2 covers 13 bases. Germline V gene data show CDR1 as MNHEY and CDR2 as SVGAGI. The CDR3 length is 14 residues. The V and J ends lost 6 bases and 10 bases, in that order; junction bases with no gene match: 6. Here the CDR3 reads CASRAWTSGSEQFF. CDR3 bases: TGTGCCAGCAGGGCATGGACTAGCGGGAGCGAGCAGTTCTTC.

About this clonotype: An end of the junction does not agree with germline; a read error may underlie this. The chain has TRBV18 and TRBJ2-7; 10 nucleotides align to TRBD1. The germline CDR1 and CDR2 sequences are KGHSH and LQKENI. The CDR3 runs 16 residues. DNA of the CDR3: TGTGCCAGCTTACCACCGGGGACAGGGGCTCTCTACGAGCAGTACTTC. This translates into CASLPPGTGALYEQYF.

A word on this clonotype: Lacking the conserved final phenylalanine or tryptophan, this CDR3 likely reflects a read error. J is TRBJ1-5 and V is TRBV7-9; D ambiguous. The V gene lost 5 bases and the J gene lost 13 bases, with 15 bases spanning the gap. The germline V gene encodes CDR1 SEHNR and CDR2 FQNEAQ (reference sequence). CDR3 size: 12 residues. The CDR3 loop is CASSPSNKKQHC. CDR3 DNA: TGTGCCAGCAGCCCTTCCAATAAGAAACAGCATTGT.

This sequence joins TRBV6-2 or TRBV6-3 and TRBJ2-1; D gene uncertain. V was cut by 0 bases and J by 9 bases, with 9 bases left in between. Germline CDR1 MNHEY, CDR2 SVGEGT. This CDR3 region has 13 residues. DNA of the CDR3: TGTGCCAGCAGTTACTCTAGCAGGATTGAGCAGTTCTTC. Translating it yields CASSYSSRIEQFF.

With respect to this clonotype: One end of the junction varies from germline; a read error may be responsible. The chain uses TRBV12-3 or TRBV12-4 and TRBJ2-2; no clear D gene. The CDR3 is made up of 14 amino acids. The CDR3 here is CASSLMLNTRELFF. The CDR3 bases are TGTGCCAGCAGCTTAATGCTAAACACCAGGGAGCTGTTTTTT.

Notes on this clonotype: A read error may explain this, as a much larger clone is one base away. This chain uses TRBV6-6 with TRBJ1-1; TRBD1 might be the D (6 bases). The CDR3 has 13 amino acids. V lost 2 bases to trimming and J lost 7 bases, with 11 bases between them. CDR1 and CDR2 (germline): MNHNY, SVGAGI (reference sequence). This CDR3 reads CASSYGRGNEAFF. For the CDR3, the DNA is TGTGCCAGCAGTTACGGCAGGGGCAATGAAGCTTTCTTT.

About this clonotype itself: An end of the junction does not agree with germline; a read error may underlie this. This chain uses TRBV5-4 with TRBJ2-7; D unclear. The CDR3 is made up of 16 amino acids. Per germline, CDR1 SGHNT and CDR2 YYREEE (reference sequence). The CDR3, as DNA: TGTGCCAGTAGCTTGGTCGTGGGAAACTTGCCCTACGAGCAGTACTTC. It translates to CASSLVVGNLPYEQYF. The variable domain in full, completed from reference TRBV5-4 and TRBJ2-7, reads ETGVTQSPTHLIKTRGQQVTLRCSSQSGHNTVSWYQQALGQGPQFIFQYYREEENGRGNFPPRFSGLQFPNYSSELNVNALELDDSALYLCASSLVVGNLPYEQYFGPGTRLTVT.

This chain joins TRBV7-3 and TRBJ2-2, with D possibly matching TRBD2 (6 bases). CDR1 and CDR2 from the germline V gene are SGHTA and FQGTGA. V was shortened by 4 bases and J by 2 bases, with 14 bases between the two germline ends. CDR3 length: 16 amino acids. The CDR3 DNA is TGTGCCAGCAGCTCCGCGGTCGGGACTAACACCGGGGAGCTGTTTTTT. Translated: CASSSAVGTNTGELFF.

The CDR3 nucleotides read TGTGCCAGCAGCTTATATGGGCGGGAACAGTACTTC. Residues: CASSLYGREQYF. The rearrangement links TRBV11-2 to TRBJ2-7, with D perhaps TRBD2 (6 bases). This CDR3 comprises 12 residues. V was pared by 2 bases and J by 10 bases, with 12 bases between. Germline V CDR1 and CDR2: SGHAT, FQNNGV. Drawing the rest from reference TRBV11-2 and TRBJ2-7, the complete variable domain is EAGVAQSPRYKIIEKRQSVAFWCNPISGHATLYWYQQILGQGPKLLIQFQNNGVVDDSQLPKDRFSAERLKGVDSTLKIQPAKLEDSAVYLCASSLYGREQYFGPGTRLTVT.

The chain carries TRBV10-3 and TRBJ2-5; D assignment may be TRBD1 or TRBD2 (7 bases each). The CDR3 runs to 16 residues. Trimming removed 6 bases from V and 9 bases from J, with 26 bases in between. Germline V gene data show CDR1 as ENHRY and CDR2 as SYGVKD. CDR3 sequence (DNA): TGTGCCATCAGGATCGAGCGGGGCTCTTTGACAGGGTCCCAGTACTTC. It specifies CAIRIERGSLTGSQYF.

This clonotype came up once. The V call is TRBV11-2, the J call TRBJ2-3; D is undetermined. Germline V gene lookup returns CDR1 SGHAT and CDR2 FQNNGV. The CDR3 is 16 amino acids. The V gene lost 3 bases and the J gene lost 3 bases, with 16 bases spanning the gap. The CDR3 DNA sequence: TGTGCCAGCAGCTTTTACGCAGGAGACCGTACAGATACGCAGTATTTT. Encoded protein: CASSFYAGDRTDTQYF.

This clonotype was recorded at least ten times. CDR3 protein: CSVEEEGAMGYTF. CDR3 in DNA: TGCAGCGTTGAAGAAGAGGGGGCAATGGGCTACACCTTC. The chain uses TRBV29-1 and TRBJ1-2; 7 nucleotides align to TRBD1. This CDR3 comprises 13 residues. Unmatched junction bases numbered 6, after V lost 0 bases and J lost 8 bases. CDR1 and CDR2 from the germline V gene are SQVTM and ANQGSEA.

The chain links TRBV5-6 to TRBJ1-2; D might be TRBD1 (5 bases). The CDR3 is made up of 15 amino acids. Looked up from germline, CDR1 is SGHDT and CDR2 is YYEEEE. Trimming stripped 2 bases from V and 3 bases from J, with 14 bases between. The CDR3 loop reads CASSFGASLHYGYTF. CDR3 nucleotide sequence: TGTGCCAGCAGCTTCGGGGCTTCACTTCACTATGGCTACACCTTC.

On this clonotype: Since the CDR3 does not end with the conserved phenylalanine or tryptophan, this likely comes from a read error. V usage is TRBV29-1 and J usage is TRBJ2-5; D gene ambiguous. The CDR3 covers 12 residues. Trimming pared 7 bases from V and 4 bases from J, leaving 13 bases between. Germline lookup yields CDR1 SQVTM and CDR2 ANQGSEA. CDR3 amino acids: CSAPDLRETQYL. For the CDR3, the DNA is TGCAGCGCCCCTGACCTACGAGAGACCCAGTACTTG.

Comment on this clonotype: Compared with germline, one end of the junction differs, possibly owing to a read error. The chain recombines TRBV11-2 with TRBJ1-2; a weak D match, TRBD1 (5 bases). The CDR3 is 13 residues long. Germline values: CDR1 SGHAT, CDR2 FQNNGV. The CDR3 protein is CACSPVGVNGYTF. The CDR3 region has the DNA TGTGCCTGCAGCCCGGTGGGGGTAAATGGCTACACCTTC.